A single sample gave rise to the 5 T cell receptor beta chains below, sequenced in a study of T cells in Graves' hyperthyroidism and ophthalmopathy. RNA transcripts gave rise to amplified TCR beta CDR3 regions. First-round RT-PCR with HTBI primers amplified the TCR CDR3 region. TCRdb analysed the multiplex PCR reads with MiXCR anew, one entry per CDR3 protein. The sample includes about 420,000 distinct CDR3 sequences, 12% to 15% seen only once; the top ten take more than 4.5%. The sample consisted of blood. These receptors originate from a woman younger than 30 with Graves' hyperthyroidism.

This CDR3 is CSARSPSSGRATDTQYF. The CDR3, as DNA: TGCAGTGCTAGGTCCCCCTCTAGCGGGAGGGCAACAGATACGCAGTATTTT. The chain combines TRBV20-1 with TRBJ2-3; TRBD2 agrees at 12 bases. Losses at the gene ends were 3 bases for V and 3 bases for J; bases not matched to a gene: 10. This CDR3 comprises 17 residues. The germline V gene encodes CDR1 DFQATT and CDR2 SNEGSKA (reference sequence).

This clonotype was found many times. The chain carries TRBV12-3 or TRBV12-4 and TRBJ2-5; D unclear. Trimming pared 1 base from V and 5 bases from J, leaving 14 bases between. The CDR3 is 15 residues long. The CDR3 DNA is TGTGCCAGCAGTTTAGGGGTCCTAACGCGGGAGACCCAGTACTTC. This sequence encodes CASSLGVLTRETQYF.

This clonotype was found a few times. The V gene is TRBV6-1, the J gene TRBJ2-2; D might be TRBD1 (5 bases). Trimming cost V 7 bases and J 2 bases, with 14 bases left between them. Germline loops: CDR1 MNHNS, CDR2 SASEGT. The CDR3 is 15 residues long. The CDR3 DNA reads TGTGCCAGCACCTTAAGGGGAACTAACACCGGGGAGCTGTTTTTT. Encoded protein: CASTLRGTNTGELFF.

This clonotype occurred many times. V usage is TRBV7-2 and J usage is TRBJ2-3; the D is unclear. Trimming pared 1 base from V and 5 bases from J, leaving 10 bases between. This CDR3 is built from 14 residues. Looked up from germline, CDR1 is SGHTA and CDR2 is FQGNSA. The CDR3 DNA is TGTGCCAGCAGCTTAGTCTCCCCAAAAGATACGCAGTATTTT. Translating it yields CASSLVSPKDTQYF.

As for this clonotype: A single base separates this from a much larger clone, so it may be a read error. V gene TRBV28 combines with J gene TRBJ2-7; D is ambiguous. The CDR3 has 14 residues. Trimming cost V 6 bases and J 2 bases, with 14 bases left between them. Per germline, CDR1 MDHEN and CDR2 SYDVKM. For the CDR3, the DNA is TGTGCCAGCAGCTTAGAGCCAGGTACCTACGAGCAGTACTTC. This gives the protein CASSLEPGTYEQYF.